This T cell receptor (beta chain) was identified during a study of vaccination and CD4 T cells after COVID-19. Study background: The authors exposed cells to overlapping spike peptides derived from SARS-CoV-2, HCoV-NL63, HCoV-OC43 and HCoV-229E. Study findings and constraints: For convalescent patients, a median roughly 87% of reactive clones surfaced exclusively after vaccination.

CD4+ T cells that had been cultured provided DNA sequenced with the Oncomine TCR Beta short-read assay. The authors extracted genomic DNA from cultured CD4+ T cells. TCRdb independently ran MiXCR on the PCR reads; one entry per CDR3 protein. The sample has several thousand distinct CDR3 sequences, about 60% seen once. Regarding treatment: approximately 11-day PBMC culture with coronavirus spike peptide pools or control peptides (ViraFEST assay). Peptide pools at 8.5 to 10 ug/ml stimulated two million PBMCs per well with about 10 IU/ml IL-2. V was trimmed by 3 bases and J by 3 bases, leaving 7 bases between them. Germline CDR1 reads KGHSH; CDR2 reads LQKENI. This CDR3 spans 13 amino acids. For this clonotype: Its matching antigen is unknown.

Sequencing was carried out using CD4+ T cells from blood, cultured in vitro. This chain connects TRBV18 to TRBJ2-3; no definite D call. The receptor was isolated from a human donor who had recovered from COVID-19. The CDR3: CASSPARTDTQYF. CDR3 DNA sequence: TGTGCCAGCTCACCGGCCAGGACAGATACGCAGTATTTT.